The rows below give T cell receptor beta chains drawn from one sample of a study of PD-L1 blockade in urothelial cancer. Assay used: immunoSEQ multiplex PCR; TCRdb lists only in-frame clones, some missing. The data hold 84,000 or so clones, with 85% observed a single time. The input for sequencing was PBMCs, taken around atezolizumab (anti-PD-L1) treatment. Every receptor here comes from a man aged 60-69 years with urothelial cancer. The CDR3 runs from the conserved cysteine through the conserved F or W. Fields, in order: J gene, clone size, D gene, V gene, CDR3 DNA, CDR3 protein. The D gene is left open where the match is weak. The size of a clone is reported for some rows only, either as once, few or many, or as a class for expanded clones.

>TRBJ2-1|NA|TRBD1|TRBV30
TGTGCCTGGACCATGGGGACAGGCGACAATGAGCAGTTCTTC
CAWTMGTGDNEQFF
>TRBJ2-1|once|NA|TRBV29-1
TGCAGCGTTGAAAGGGGGAATGGGGGCAATGAGCAGTTCTTC
CSVERGNGGNEQFF
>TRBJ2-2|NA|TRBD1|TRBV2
TGTGCCAGCAGTGGGCAGGGGGTTGTCACCGGGGAGCTGTTTTTT
CASSGQGVVTGELFF
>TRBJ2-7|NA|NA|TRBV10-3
TGTGCCATCAGTGCAACAGACACCCGCTACGAGCAGTACTTC
CAISATDTRYEQYF
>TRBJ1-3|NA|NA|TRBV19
TGTGCCAGTAGTATGGCGACAGCTGGAAACACCATATATTTT
CASSMATAGNTIYF
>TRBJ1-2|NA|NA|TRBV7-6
TGTGCCAGCAGCCCAAACAGGCCCGCTCCCCTTAACTATGGCTACACCTTC
CASSPNRPAPLNYGYTF
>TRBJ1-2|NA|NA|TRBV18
TGTGCCAGCTCACCAGCCGGGTTCTATGGCTACACCTTC
CASSPAGFYGYTF
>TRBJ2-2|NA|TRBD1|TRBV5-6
TGTGCCAGCAGCGTCCTGACAGGGGCGCGGACCGGGGAGCTGTTTTTT
CASSVLTGARTGELFF
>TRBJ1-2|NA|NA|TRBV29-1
TGCAGCGTGGGGGGACGGAACTATGGCTACACCTTC
CSVGGRNYGYTF
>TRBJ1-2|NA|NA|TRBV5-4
TGTGCCAGCCCCGAAATGGGAGCTGGCTACACCTTC
CASPEMGAGYTF
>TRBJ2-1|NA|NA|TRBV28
TGTGCCAGCAGGGCGGAACGATCCTACAATGAGCAGTTCTTC
CASRAERSYNEQFF
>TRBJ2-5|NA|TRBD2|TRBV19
TGTGCCAGTAGTAACTCCTTCCCACAGTTTAGCGGGGGGGCCTTTTACTTC
CASSNSFPQFSGGAFYF
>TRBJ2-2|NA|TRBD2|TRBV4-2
TGTGCCAGCAGCCAAGAAAGGGCTAGCGGGACCACCGGGGAGCTGTTTTTT
CASSQERASGTTGELFF
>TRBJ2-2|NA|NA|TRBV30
TGTGCCTGGAAGAAGCAGGTGCCCGGGGAGCTGTTTTTT
CAWKKQVPGELFF
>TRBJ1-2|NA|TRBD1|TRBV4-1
TGCGCCAGCACCCAAGAGTGGGGCGGACAGGGGCGCTATGGCTACACCTTC
CASTQEWGGQGRYGYTF
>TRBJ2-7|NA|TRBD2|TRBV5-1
TGCGCCAGCAGCCCAAGGGTCCGACTAGCGGGAGCGAGGGAGCAGTACTTC
CASSPRVRLAGAREQYF
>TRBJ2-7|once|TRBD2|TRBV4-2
TGTGCCAGCAGCCAGCCCCCGACTAGCGGGGTCGCCGAGCAGTACTTC
CASSQPPTSGVAEQYF
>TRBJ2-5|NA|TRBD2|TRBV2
TGTGCCAGCATCCTCACGGGACTACCCCAAGAGACCCAGTACTTC
CASILTGLPQETQYF
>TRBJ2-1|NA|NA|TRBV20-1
TGCAGTGCTAGAGCCGACAATGAGCAGTTCTTC
CSARADNEQFF
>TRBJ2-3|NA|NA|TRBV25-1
TGTGCCAGCAGTATTCAAGACTCGCGGTTTGATACGCAGTATTTT
CASSIQDSRFDTQYF
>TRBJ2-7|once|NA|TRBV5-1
TGCGCCAGCAGCTTGGGACTAAGGAGCTCCTACGAGCAGTACTTC
CASSLGLRSSYEQYF
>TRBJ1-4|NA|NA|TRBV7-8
TGTGCCAGCAGTTACGAAGCTACTAATGAAAAACTGTTTTTT
CASSYEATNEKLFF
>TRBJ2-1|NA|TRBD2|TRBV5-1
TGCGCCAGCAGCTTGATCGCGGGGGTAATCGATGAGCAGTTCTTC
CASSLIAGVIDEQFF